This T cell receptor beta chain comes out of a study of blood T cell repertoires in COVID-19. Study context: Donors in the United States, Italy and Spain gave samples during acute or convalescent COVID-19. PBMCs, B-cell-depleted T cells, or T cells provided the cDNA or gDNA that made up the material.

This CDR3 contains 16 residues. The germline gives CDR1 SGHNT, CDR2 YENEEA. The V gene lost 5 bases and the J gene lost 1 base, with 18 bases spanning the gap. How the authors handled the data: Quantification of nucleated cells was approximated via reference gene primer amplification. Libraries were prepared by immunoSEQ multiplex PCR; TCRdb keeps only in-frame clonotypes and omits some of them. V and J calls and clone size are those listed in that table; D and trimming were worked out from the DNA. The repertoire includes about 200,000 clones, around 89% of them detected once, and 0.62% sits in the top ten.

The TCR sequence derives from a man between 50 and 59 years old with acute or convalescent COVID-19. V usage is TRBV11-3 and J usage is TRBJ2-7; possible D gene TRBD1, 6 bases. Material for sequencing was peripheral blood. The CDR3 reads CASSTREGTLSYEQYV. The CDR3 DNA reads as TGTGCCAGCAGCACAAGAGAGGGGACACTTTCCTACGAGCAGTACGTC.